This T cell receptor beta chain is drawn from a study of blood T cell repertoires in COVID-19 (dated by TCRdb to the early 2020s). Concerning the study at large: Samples from collaborators originated in the United States, Italy and Spain and spanned both the acute and convalescent phases of COVID-19. A de-identified subject ID, COVID-19 status, age in years and sex were almost always included in the sample metadata. The samples were drawn from two sources: the first 160 participants of the ongoing ImmuneRACE study, and 950 to 1,500 subjects contributed by 6 global collaborators. HLA class I and class II types, where available, came from metadata supplied by the sample provider rather than from assay-based typing. The prospective study material was composed of cDNA or gDNA derived from T cells, B-cell-depleted T cells, or PBMCs. The repertoires were released in a freely available public database intended as a resource for research on the immune response to SARS-CoV-2. The dataset comprised deeply sampled blood TCRbeta repertoires from subjects exposed to, actively infected with, or recovered from COVID-19. Study-level results and caveats: The amount of clinical and demographic metadata varied by source and participant and was provided uncurated.

Inclusive of the bounding cysteine and phenylalanine, the CDR3 is 14 residues long. The only DNA kept is the CDR3, 42 bases in frame from the first base. For CDR1 and CDR2, the germline V gene lists MNHEY and SVGAGI. The junction shows trimming of 0 bases on V and 5 bases on J, plus 11 bases between the germline ends. Of note for this clone: Its recognized antigen is unknown. No quality values exist for individual bases; no much larger clone is one base distant.

In Seattle, one collaborating source enrolled patients while the infection was active and tracked those patients longitudinally over the course of disease. Each collaborating institution followed its own protocols to collect whole blood in K2EDTA tubes. Collaborator samples were shipped for TCRbeta analysis as frozen whole blood, isolated PBMCs, or DNA extracted from either sample type. TCRbeta CDR3 regions were amplified from genomic DNA by means of the immunoSEQ Assay, a bias-controlled multiplex PCR. The authors' analysis ran thus. The number of nucleated cells in each sample was estimated by amplification of reference gene primers within the assay. To quantify the absolute abundance of each unique TCRbeta CDR3 rearrangement, sequence reads were collapsed and filtered. For each sample, productive Simpson clonality was calculated by taking the square root of Simpson's diversity index across productive rearrangements. The immuneACCESS repertoire file appears here via TCRdb, limited to in-frame rearrangements. These files lack a portion of the clones; in checked studies, under half of the deficit traces to unresolved V genes, and the cause of the others is not known. V and J calls and clone size are given by that table; D and trimming were obtained from the DNA. Recorded for this sample are 300,000 to 450,000 clones; approximately 88% of them occurred a single time. About 3% of the sample belongs to the ten largest clones.

This receptor was identified in a woman in her twenties or thirties with COVID-19, enrolled during active disease. The sequenced sample was peripheral blood. This sequence uses TRBV6-5 and TRBJ2-7; a tentative D match to TRBD2 spans 7 bases. Here is the DNA: TGTGCCAGCAGTTACTCTTCGGGGGGCCACGAGCAGTACTTC. It specifies CASSYSSGGHEQYF.